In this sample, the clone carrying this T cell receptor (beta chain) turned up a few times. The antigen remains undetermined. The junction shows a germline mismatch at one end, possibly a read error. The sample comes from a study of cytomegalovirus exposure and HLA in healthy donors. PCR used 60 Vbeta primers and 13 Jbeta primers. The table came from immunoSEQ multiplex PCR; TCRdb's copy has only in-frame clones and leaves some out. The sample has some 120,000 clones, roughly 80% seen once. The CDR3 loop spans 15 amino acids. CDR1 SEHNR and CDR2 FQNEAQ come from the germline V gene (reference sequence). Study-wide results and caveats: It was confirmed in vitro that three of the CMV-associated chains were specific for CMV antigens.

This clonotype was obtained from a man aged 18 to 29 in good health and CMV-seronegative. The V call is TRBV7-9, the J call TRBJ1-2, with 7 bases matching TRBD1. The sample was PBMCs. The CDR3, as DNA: TGTTCCAGCAGCTTAGGTGCAGGGGGACACTATGGCTACACCTTC. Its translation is CSSSLGAGGHYGYTF.